This T cell receptor beta chain derives from a study of a mutant IDH1 vaccine in newly diagnosed glioma. Study observations and caveats: Among all patients, vaccine-induced immune responses occurred in roughly 93%.

The protocol was immunoSEQ multiplex PCR, while the TCRdb copy is restricted to in-frame clones and leaves out a portion. The repertoire holds some 130,000 clones, about 82% seen once, with about 5.5% in the top ten. The sample's time point: week 11, during vaccination. Doses consisted of 300 ug of mutant IDH1 20-mer peptide each, paired with topical imiquimod. A note on this clone: Its specificity is unknown.

This CDR3 contains 14 residues. Trimming took 2 bases from V and 6 from J; bases not matched to a gene: 4. Germline V gives CDR1 SGHDT, CDR2 YYEEEE. This sequence originates from a man between 35 and 55 years old with glioma. The sample here was PBMCs, taken from a glioma patient whose treatment included an IDH1 peptide vaccine. The V call is TRBV5-6, the J call TRBJ2-7; 11 positions agree with TRBD2. The CDR3 is CASSFDTSGSEQYF. CDR3 DNA: TGTGCCAGCAGCTTTGATACTAGCGGGAGCGAGCAGTACTTC.